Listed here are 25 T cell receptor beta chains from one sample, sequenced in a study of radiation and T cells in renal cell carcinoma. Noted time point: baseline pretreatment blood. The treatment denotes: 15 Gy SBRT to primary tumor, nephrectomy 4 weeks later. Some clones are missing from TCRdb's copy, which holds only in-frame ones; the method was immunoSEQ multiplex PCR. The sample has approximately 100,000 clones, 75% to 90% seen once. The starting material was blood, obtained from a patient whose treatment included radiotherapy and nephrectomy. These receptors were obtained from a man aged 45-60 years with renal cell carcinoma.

CDR3 sequence (DNA): TGTGCCAGCAGTTCCCTGCCCTACGAGCAGTACTTC. This gives the protein CASSSLPYEQYF. This chain uses TRBV28 with TRBJ2-7; D remains ambiguous. Germline V lookup: CDR1 MDHEN, CDR2 SYDVKM. CDR3 length equals 12 residues. V lost 4 bases to trimming and J lost 2 bases, with 6 bases between them.

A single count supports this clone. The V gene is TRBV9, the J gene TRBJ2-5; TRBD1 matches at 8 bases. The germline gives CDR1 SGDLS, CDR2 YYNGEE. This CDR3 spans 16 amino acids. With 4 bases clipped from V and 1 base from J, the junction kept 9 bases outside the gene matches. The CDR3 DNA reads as TGTGCCAGCAGCCTGAGCGGTACAGGGGGCCAAGAGACCCAGTACTTC. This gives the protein CASSLSGTGGQETQYF.

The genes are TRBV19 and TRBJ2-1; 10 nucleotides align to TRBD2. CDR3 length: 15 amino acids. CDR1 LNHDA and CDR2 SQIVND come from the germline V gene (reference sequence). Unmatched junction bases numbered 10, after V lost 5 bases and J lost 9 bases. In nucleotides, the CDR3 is TGTGCCAGTAGTGTGCTAGCGGGAGAGGGGAGTGAGCAGTTCTTC. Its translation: CASSVLAGEGSEQFF.

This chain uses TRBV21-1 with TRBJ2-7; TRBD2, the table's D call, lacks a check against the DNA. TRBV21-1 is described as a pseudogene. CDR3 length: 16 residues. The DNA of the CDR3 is TGTGCCAGCAGCAAGCGGGTAGGGCTACCCCATGACGAGCAGTACTTC. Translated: CASSKRVGLPHDEQYF.

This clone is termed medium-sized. The CDR3 region has the DNA TGTGCCAGCAGTGCAATACAGGGTAGCAATCAGCCCCAGCATTTT. It codes for CASSAIQGSNQPQHF. The V call is TRBV28, the J call TRBJ1-5; perhaps TRBD1 as D (6 bases). This CDR3 spans 15 amino acids. V shed 5 bases and J shed 0 bases, with 11 bases lying between them. Germline assignment: CDR1 MDHEN and CDR2 SYDVKM.

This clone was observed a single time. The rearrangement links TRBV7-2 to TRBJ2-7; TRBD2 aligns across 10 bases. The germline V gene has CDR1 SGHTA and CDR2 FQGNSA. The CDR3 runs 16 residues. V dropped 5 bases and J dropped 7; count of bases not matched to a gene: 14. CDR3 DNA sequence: TGTGCCAGCAGCCCTTACCTTCTAGCGGGGGATGGAGAGCAGTACTTC. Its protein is CASSPYLLAGDGEQYF.

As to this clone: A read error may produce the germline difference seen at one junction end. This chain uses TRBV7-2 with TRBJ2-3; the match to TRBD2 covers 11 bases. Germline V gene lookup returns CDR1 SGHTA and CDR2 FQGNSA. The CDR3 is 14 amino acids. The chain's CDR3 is CASSVAGGSDTQYF. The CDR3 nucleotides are TGTGCCAGCAGCGTAGCGGGAGGGTCGGATACGCAGTATTTT.

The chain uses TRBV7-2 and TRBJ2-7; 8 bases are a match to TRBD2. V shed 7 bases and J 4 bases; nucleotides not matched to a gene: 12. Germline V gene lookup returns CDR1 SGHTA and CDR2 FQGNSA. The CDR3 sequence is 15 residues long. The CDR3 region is CASTLAGTYYYEQYF. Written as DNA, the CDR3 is TGTGCCAGCACCCTAGCGGGCACCTACTATTACGAGCAGTACTTC. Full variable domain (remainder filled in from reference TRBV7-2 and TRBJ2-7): GAGVSQSPSNKVTEKGKDVELRCDPISGHTALYWYRQSLGQGLEFLIYFQGNSAPDKSGLPSDRFSAERTGGSVSTLTIQRTQQEDSAVYLCASTLAGTYYYEQYFGPGTRLTVT.

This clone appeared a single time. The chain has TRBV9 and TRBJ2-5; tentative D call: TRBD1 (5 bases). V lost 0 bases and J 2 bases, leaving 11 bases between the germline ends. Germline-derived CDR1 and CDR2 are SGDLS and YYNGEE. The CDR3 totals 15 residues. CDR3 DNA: TGTGCCAGCAGCGTAGGCAGGGAAGTACAAGAGACCCAGTACTTC. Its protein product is CASSVGREVQETQYF.

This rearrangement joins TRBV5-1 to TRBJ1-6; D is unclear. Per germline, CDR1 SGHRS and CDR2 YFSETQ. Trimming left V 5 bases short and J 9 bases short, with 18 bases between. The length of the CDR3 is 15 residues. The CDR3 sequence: CASREAPGRTSPLHF. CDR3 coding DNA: TGCGCCAGCAGGGAAGCCCCGGGAAGGACTTCACCCCTCCACTTT.

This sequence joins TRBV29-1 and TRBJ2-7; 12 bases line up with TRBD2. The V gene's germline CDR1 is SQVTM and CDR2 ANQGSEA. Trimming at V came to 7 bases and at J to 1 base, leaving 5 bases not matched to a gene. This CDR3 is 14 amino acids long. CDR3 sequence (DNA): TGCAGCGCCGTACTAGCGGGAGGATCCTACGAGCAGTACTTC. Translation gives CSAVLAGGSYEQYF.

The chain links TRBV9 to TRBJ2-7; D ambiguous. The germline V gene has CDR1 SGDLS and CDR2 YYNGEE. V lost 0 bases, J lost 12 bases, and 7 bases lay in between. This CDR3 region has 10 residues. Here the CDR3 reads CASSVAIGYF. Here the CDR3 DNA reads TGTGCCAGCAGCGTAGCTATAGGGTACTTC.

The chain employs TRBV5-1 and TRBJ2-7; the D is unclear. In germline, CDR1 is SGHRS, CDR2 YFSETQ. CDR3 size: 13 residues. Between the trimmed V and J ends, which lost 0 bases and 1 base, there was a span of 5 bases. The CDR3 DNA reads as TGCGCCAGCAGCTTGGAGGGATCCTACGAGCAGTACTTC. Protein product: CASSLEGSYEQYF. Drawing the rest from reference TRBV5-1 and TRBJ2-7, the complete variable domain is KAGVTQTPRYLIKTRGQQVTLSCSPISGHRSVSWYQQTPGQGLQFLFEYFSETQRNKGNFPGRFSGRQFSNSRSEMNVSTLELGDSALYLCASSLEGSYEQYFGPGTRLTVT.

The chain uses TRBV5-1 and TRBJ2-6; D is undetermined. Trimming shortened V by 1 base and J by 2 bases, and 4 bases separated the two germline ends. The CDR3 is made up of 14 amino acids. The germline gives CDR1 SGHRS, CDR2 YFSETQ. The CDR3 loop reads CASSLSTGANVLTF. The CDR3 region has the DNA TGCGCCAGCAGCTTGTCTACTGGGGCCAACGTCCTGACTTTC. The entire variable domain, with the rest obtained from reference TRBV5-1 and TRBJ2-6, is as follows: KAGVTQTPRYLIKTRGQQVTLSCSPISGHRSVSWYQQTPGQGLQFLFEYFSETQRNKGNFPGRFSGRQFSNSRSEMNVSTLELGDSALYLCASSLSTGANVLTFGAGSRLTVL.

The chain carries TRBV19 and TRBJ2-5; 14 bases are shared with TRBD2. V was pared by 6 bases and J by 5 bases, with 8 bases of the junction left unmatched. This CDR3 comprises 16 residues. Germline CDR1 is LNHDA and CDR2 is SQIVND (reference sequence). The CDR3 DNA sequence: TGTGCCAGTAGGTCGGGACTAGCGGGGGTGCTGGAGACCCAGTACTTC. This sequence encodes CASRSGLAGVLETQYF.

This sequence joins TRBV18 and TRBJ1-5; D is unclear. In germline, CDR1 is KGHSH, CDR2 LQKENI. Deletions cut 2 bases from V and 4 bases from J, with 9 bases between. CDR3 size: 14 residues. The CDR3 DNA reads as TGTGCCAGCTCACCAGTCCGGGAAAATCAGCCCCAGCATTTT. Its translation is CASSPVRENQPQHF.

The CDR3 DNA reads TGTGCCAGCAGCTTAGGGACTAGCGGGGCTTTAGTGGAGACCCAGTACTTC. Translated, it gives CASSLGTSGALVETQYF. This chain joins TRBV7-2 and TRBJ2-5; TRBD2 matches at 12 bases. Germline CDR1 reads SGHTA; CDR2 reads FQGNSA. The CDR3 extends over 17 amino acids. The junction had 8 bases not matched to a gene; V was cut back by 1 base and J by 5 bases.

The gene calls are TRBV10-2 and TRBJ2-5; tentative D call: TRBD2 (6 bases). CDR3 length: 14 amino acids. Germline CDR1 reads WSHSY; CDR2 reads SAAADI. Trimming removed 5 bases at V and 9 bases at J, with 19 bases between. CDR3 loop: CASSHQLDGGSQYF. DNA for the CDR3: TGCGCCAGCAGTCACCAACTAGATGGGGGGTCCCAGTACTTC.

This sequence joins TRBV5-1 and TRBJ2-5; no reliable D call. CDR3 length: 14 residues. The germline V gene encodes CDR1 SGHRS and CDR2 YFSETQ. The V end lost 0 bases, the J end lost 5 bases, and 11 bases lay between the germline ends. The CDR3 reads CASSLVVGWETQYF. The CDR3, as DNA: TGCGCCAGCAGCTTGGTAGTGGGCTGGGAGACCCAGTACTTC.

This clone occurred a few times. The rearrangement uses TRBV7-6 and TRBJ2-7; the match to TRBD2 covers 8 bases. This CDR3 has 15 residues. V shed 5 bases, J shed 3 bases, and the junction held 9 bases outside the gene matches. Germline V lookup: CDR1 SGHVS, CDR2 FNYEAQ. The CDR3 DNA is TGTGCCAGCAGCCTTTTGGGGCTAGCGGGCTACGAGCAGTACTTC. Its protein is CASSLLGLAGYEQYF.

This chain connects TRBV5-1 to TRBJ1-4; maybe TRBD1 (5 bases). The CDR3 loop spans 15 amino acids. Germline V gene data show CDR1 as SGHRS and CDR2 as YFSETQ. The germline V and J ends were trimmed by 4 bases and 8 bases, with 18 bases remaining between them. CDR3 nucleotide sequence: TGCGCCAGCAGCCGGGCCGGCAGGGTCGAAGAAAAACTGTTTTTT. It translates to CASSRAGRVEEKLFF.

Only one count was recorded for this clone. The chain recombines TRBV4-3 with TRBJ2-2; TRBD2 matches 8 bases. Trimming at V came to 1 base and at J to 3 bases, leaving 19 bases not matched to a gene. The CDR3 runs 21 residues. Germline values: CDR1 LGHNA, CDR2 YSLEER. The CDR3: CASSQVRAAGGAPRDTGELFF. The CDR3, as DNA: TGCGCCAGCAGCCAAGTCCGCGCGGCGGGGGGAGCACCGCGAGACACCGGGGAGCTGTTTTTT.

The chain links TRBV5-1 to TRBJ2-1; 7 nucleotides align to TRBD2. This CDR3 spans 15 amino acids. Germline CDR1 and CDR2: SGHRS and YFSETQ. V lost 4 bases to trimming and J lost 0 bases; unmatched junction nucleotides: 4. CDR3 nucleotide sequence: TGCGCCAGCAGCCGTACTAGCGACTCCTACAATGAGCAGTTCTTC. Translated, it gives CASSRTSDSYNEQFF. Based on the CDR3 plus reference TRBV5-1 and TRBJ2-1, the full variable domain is KAGVTQTPRYLIKTRGQQVTLSCSPISGHRSVSWYQQTPGQGLQFLFEYFSETQRNKGNFPGRFSGRQFSNSRSEMNVSTLELGDSALYLCASSRTSDSYNEQFFGPGTRLTVL.

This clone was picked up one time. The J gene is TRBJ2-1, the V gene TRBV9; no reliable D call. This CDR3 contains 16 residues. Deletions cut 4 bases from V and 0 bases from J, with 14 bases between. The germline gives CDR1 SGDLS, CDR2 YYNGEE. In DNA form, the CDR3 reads TGTGCCAGCAGCCCGATTGACCCTAACTCCTACAATGAGCAGTTCTTC. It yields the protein CASSPIDPNSYNEQFF.

The CDR3 DNA follows: TGTGCCAGCAGCTTGGTTGGCTCTGGAAACACCATATATTTT. Amino acid sequence: CASSLVGSGNTIYF. This chain uses TRBV5-6 with TRBJ1-3; D not resolved. In germline, CDR1 is SGHDT, CDR2 YYEEEE. V was clipped by 0 bases and J by 0 bases, with 4 bases between them. The CDR3 totals 14 residues.